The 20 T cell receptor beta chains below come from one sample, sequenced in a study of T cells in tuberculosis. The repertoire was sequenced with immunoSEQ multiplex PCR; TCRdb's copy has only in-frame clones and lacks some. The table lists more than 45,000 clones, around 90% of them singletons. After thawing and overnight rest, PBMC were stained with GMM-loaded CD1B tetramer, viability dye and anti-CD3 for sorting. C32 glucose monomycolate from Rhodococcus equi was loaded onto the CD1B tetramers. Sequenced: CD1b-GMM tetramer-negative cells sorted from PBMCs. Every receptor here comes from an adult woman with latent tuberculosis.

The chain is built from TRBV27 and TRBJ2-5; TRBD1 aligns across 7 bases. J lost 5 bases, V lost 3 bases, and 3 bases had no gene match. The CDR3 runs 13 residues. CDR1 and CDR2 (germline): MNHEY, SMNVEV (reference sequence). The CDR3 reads CASSFTGAETQYF. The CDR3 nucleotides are TGTGCCAGCAGTTTTACAGGGGCCGAGACCCAGTACTTC.

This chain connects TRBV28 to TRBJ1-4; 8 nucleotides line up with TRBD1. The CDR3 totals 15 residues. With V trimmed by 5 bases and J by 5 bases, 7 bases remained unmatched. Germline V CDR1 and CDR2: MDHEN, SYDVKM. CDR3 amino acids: CASSPTGATNEKLFF. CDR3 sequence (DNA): TGTGCCAGCAGTCCGACAGGGGCGACAAATGAAAAACTGTTTTTT.

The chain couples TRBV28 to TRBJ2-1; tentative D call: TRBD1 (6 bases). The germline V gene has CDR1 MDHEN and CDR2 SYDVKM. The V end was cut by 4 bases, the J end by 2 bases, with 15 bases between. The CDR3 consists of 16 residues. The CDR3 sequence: CASSSGTPRPYNEQFF. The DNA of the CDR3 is TGTGCCAGCAGTTCCGGGACACCACGGCCCTACAATGAGCAGTTCTTC. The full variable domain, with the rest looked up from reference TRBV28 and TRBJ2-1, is DVKVTQSSRYLVKRTGEKVFLECVQDMDHENMFWYRQDPGLGLRLIYFSYDVKMKEKGDIPEGYSVSREKKERFSLILESASTNQTSMYLCASSSGTPRPYNEQFFGPGTRLTVL.

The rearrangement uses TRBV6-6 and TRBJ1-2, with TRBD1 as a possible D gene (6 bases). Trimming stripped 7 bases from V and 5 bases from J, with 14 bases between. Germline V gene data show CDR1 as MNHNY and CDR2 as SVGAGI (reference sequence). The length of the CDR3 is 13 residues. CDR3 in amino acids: CASTLDRPYGYTF. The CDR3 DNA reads TGTGCCAGCACCCTTGACAGGCCGTATGGCTACACCTTC.

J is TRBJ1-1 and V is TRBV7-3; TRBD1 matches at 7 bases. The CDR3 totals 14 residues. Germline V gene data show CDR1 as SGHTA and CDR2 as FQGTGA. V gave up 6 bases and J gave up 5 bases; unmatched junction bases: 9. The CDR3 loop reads CASRSDRESTEAFF. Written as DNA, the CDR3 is TGTGCCAGCAGGAGCGACAGGGAGTCAACTGAAGCTTTCTTT.

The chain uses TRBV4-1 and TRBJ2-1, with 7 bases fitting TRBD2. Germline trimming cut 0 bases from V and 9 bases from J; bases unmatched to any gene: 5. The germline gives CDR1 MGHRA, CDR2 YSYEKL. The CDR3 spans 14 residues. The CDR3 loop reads CASSQDFGEGEQFF. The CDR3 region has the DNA TGCGCCAGCAGCCAAGATTTCGGGGAGGGTGAGCAGTTCTTC.

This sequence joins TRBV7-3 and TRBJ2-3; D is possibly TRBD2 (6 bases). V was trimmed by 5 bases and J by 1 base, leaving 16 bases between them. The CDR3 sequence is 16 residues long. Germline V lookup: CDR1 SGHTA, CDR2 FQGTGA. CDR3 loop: CASSRGLPGGTDTQYF. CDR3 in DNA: TGTGCCAGCAGCCGGGGACTTCCCGGGGGCACAGATACGCAGTATTTT.

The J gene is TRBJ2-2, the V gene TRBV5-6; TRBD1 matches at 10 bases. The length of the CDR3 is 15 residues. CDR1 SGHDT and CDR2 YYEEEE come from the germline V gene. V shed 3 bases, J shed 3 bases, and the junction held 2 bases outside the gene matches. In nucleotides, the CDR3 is TGTGCCAGCAGCTGGGACAGGGGTTACACCGGGGAGCTGTTTTTT. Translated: CASSWDRGYTGELFF.

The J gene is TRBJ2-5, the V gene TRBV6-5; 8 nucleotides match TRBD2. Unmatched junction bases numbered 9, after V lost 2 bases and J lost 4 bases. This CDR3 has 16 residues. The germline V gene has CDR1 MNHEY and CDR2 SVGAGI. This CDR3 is CASSYSPGGVRETQYF. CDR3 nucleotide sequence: TGTGCCAGCAGTTACAGCCCGGGAGGGGTACGAGAGACCCAGTACTTC.

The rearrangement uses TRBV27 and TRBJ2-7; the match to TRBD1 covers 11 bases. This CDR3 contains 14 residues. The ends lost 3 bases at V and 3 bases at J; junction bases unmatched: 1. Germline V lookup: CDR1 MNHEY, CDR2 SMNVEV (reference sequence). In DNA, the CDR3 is TGTGCCAGCAGTTTGGGACAGGGGGACTACGAGCAGTACTTC. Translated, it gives CASSLGQGDYEQYF.

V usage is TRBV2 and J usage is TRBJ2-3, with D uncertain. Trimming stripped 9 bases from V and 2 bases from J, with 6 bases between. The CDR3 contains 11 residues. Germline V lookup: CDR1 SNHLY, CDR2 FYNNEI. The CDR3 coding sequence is TGTGCCAGTCTCCTCACAGATACGCAGTATTTT. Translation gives CASLLTDTQYF.

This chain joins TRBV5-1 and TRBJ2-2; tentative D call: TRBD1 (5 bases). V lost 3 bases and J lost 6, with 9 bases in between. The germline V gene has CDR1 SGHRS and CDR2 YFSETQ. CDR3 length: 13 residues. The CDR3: CASSWGLAGELFF. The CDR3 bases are TGCGCCAGCAGCTGGGGCCTCGCCGGGGAGCTGTTTTTT.

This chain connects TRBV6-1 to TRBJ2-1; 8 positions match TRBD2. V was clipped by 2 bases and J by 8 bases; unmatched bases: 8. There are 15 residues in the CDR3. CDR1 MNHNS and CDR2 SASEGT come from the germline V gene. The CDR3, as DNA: TGTGCCAGCAGTGAATCCAGCGGGAGAAGCGATGAGCAGTTCTTC. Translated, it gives CASSESSGRSDEQFF.

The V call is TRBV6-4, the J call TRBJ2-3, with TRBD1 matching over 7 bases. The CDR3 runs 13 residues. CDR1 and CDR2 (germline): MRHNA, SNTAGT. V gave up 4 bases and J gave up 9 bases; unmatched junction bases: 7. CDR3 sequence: CASSGQGEGTQYF. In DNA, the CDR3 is TGTGCCAGCAGTGGACAGGGTGAGGGGACGCAGTATTTT.

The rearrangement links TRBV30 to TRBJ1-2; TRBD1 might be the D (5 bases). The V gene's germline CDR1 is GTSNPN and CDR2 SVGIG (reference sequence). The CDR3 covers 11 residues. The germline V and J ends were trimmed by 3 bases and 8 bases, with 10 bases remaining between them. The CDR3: CAWRTTGGYTF. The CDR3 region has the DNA TGTGCCTGGAGGACCACAGGAGGCTACACCTTC.

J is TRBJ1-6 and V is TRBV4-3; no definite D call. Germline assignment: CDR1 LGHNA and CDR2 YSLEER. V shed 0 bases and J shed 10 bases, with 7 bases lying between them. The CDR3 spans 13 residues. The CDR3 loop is CASSQDRGSPLHF. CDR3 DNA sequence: TGCGCCAGCAGCCAAGATAGAGGGTCACCCCTCCACTTT.

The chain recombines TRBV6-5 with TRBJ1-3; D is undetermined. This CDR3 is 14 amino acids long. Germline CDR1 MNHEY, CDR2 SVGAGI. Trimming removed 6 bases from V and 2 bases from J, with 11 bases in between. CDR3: CASRTGMTGNTIYF. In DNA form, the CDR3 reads TGTGCCAGCAGAACCGGGATGACTGGAAACACCATATATTTT.

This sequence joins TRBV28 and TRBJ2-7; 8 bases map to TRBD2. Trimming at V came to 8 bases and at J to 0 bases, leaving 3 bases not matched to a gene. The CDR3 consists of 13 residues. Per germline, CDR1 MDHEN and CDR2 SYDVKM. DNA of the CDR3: TGTGCCAGCCGGGGGGGTGGCTCCTACGAGCAGTACTTC. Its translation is CASRGGGSYEQYF.

The CDR3: CASSEKGDPYEQYF. The CDR3, as DNA: TGTGCCAGCAGTGAAAAGGGGGACCCCTACGAGCAGTACTTC. The chain combines TRBV6-1 with TRBJ2-7; weak D call: TRBD1 (6 bases). CDR1 MNHNS and CDR2 SASEGT come from the germline V gene. The ends were cut back, 2 bases at V and 2 bases at J, with 10 bases in the middle. The CDR3 is made up of 14 amino acids.

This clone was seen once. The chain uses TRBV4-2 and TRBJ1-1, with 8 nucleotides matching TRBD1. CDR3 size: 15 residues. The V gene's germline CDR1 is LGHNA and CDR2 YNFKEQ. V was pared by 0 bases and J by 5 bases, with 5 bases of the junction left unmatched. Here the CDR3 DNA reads TGTGCCAGCAGCCAAGACACAGGGGGAGGTACTGAAGCTTTCTTT. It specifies CASSQDTGGGTEAFF.